This T cell receptor beta chain was sequenced during a study of T cells in Graves' hyperthyroidism and ophthalmopathy. Study-wide results and caveats: Among thyroid clonotypes expanded above 0.001, most also appeared in blood. Prediction of ophthalmopathy progression came a median approximately 6 months pre-onset.

The table lists this clonotype with many counts. Its antigen is still unknown. The study excluded patients with uncontrolled infection, other autoimmune disease, pregnancy or lactation. This sample holds PBMCs from 9.5 to 10 ml fresh peripheral blood. Regions amplified from RNA transcripts were the TCR beta CDR3 regions. The HTBI primer set served for first-round RT-PCR of the TCR CDR3. TCRdb called the multiplex PCR reads again in MiXCR, with one record for every CDR3 protein. In the table there are approximately 400,000 distinct CDR3 sequences, roughly 19% of which are singletons. The CDR3 runs 16 residues. Trimming shortened V by 4 bases and J by 3 bases, and 19 bases separated the two germline ends. Germline V gives CDR1 SGHRS, CDR2 YFSETQ.

The TCR originated in a woman aged 18-30 years with Graves' hyperthyroidism. This chain joins TRBV5-1 and TRBJ1-1; D remains ambiguous. Material for sequencing was blood. CDR3 sequence: CASSPGEVATDTEAFF. The CDR3 region has the DNA TGCGCCAGCAGCCCCGGAGAAGTGGCGACGGACACTGAAGCTTTCTTT.